Following are 19 T cell receptor beta chains from one sample sequenced in a study of T-cell memory formation after mild COVID-19. TCRdb processed the 5' RACE reads anew with MiXCR; each CDR3 protein has one entry. This table has a few hundred thousand distinct CDR3 sequences, over 9.5% appearing once. Sequenced input: PBMCs or a T cell subset sorted from them (not recorded which). Receptors originate from a man between 18 and 29 years old who had mild COVID-19 (a few samples of this study predate the infection). Cell type and time point are not known.

The rearrangement links TRBV20-1 to TRBJ2-7, with D possibly called TRBD1 or TRBD2 (6 bases each). Germline CDR1 and CDR2: DFQATT and SNEGSKA (reference sequence). The CDR3 sequence is 14 residues long. Deletions cut 5 bases from V and 4 bases from J, with 18 bases between. This CDR3 reads CSAGRRQGLYEQYF. The CDR3 DNA is TGCAGTGCTGGGAGGCGGCAGGGGCTGTACGAGCAGTACTTC.

The sample holds many counts of this clonotype. The chain joins TRBV7-2 to TRBJ1-2; no definite D call. Germline V gives CDR1 SGHTA, CDR2 FQGNSA. The CDR3 extends over 14 amino acids. V was pared by 1 base and J by 3 bases, with 9 bases between. The CDR3 is CASSLGAADYGYTF. The DNA for the CDR3 is TGTGCCAGCAGCTTAGGGGCGGCAGACTATGGCTACACCTTC.

The chain uses TRBV7-9 and TRBJ1-1, with D tentatively TRBD1 (5 bases). This CDR3 has 13 amino acids. Germline assignment: CDR1 SEHNR and CDR2 FQNEAQ (reference sequence). The germline V and J ends were trimmed by 4 bases and 8 bases, with 14 bases remaining between them. The CDR3 DNA follows: TGTGCCAGCAGCTCCACCGGGGGTGGCGAAGCTTTCTTT. Its translation: CASSSTGGGEAFF. Full variable domain (missing parts from reference TRBV7-9 and TRBJ1-1): DTGVSQNPRHKITKRGQNVTFRCDPISEHNRLYWYRQTLGQGPEFLTYFQNEAQLEKSRLLSDRFSAERPKGSFSTLEIQRTEQGDSAMYLCASSSTGGGEAFFGQGTRLTVV.

This clonotype has more than one count but fewer than ten. The V gene is TRBV24-1, the J gene TRBJ2-3; D may match TRBD1 or TRBD2 (5 bases each). Germline V lookup: CDR1 KGHDR, CDR2 SFDVKD. The CDR3 runs 16 residues. V gave up 5 bases and J gave up 4 bases, with 18 bases separating them. For the CDR3, the DNA is TGTGCCACCAGTGGTCGAGGGGTGGGTTCAGCAGATACGCAGTATTTT. Its translation is CATSGRGVGSADTQYF.

This clonotype was picked up a small number of times. The V gene is TRBV5-1, the J gene TRBJ2-5; the D gene is possibly TRBD2 (6 bases). Germline V lookup: CDR1 SGHRS, CDR2 YFSETQ. The CDR3 is made up of 14 amino acids. V lost 4 bases and J lost 3, with 13 bases in between. In nucleotides, the CDR3 is TGCGCCAGCAGCGTCGGTAGCGGAAAAGAGACCCAGTACTTC. Translating gives CASSVGSGKETQYF.

The genes are TRBV3-1 and TRBJ1-2; 9 positions agree with TRBD1. V shed 8 bases and J 3 bases; nucleotides not matched to a gene: 1. From germline, CDR1 is LGHDT and CDR2 YNNKEL (reference sequence). The length of the CDR3 is 12 residues. As DNA, the CDR3 is TGTGCCAGCCGGGACAGGGACTATGGCTACACCTTC. This translates into CASRDRDYGYTF.

The V and J genes are TRBV20-1 and TRBJ2-3; 7 bases are shared with TRBD1. This CDR3 spans 14 amino acids. Germline V CDR1 and CDR2: DFQATT, SNEGSKA (reference sequence). With V trimmed by 6 bases and J by 2 bases, 8 bases remained unmatched. CDR3 amino acids: CSAPEGAYTDTQYF. The CDR3 coding sequence is TGCAGTGCCCCTGAGGGGGCCTACACAGATACGCAGTATTTT.

This clonotype was counted between two and nine times. The rearrangement uses TRBV6-2 or TRBV6-3 and TRBJ1-1, with D uncertain. Between the trimmed V and J ends, which lost 0 bases and 0 bases, there was a span of 5 bases. Germline assignment: CDR1 MNHEY and CDR2 SVGEGT. The CDR3 runs to 14 residues. The DNA of the CDR3 is TGTGCCAGCAGTTACTCGGGTTTGAACACTGAAGCTTTCTTT. Translation: CASSYSGLNTEAFF.

This clonotype was found many times. The gene calls are TRBV4-1 and TRBJ2-5; D unclear. The CDR3 contains 15 residues. Trimming left V 0 bases short and J 1 base short, with 9 bases between. Germline CDR1 reads MGHRA; CDR2 reads YSYEKL. CDR3 bases: TGCGCCAGCAGCCAAGATTCGGTCACCCAAGAGACCCAGTACTTC. Translated, it gives CASSQDSVTQETQYF.

This clonotype came up a few times. The V and J genes are TRBV27 and TRBJ1-4; D unclear. Germline V CDR1 and CDR2: MNHEY, SMNVEV (reference sequence). Trimming cost V 2 bases and J 7 bases, with 14 bases left between them. This CDR3 region has 15 residues. This CDR3 is CASSLPGSRPEKLFF. CDR3 DNA: TGTGCCAGCAGTTTACCGGGCAGCCGGCCTGAAAAACTGTTTTTT. Together with reference TRBV27 and TRBJ1-4, the CDR3 gives the full variable domain: EAQVTQNPRYLITVTGKKLTVTCSQNMNHEYMSWYRQDPGLGLRQIYYSMNVEVTDKGDVPEGYKVSRKEKRNFPLILESPSPNQTSLYFCASSLPGSRPEKLFFGSGTQLSVL.

The gene calls are TRBV4-2 and TRBJ2-5; D might be TRBD1 (5 bases). This CDR3 has 14 residues. Looked up from germline, CDR1 is LGHNA and CDR2 is YNFKEQ. V was cut by 1 base and J by 0 bases, with 6 bases left in between. The CDR3 region is CASSQATDQETQYF. For the CDR3, the DNA is TGTGCCAGCAGCCAAGCGACAGACCAAGAGACCCAGTACTTC.

The chain recombines TRBV5-1 with TRBJ2-5; possible D gene TRBD1, 6 bases. V was clipped by 3 bases and J by 5 bases, with 11 bases between them. The CDR3 is made up of 13 amino acids. Germline CDR1 is SGHRS and CDR2 is YFSETQ. The CDR3 sequence: CASSSGVEETQYF. Written as DNA, the CDR3 is TGCGCCAGCAGCTCAGGGGTCGAGGAGACCCAGTACTTC.

This clonotype was detected only a few times. The V call is TRBV12-3 or TRBV12-4, the J call TRBJ1-2; possibly TRBD1 for D (6 bases). The CDR3 has 16 amino acids. V was clipped by 5 bases and J by 4 bases, with 20 bases between them. The DNA for the CDR3 is TGTGCCAGCAGTACCCCTGAGGGGGTGGAGACCTATGGCTACACCTTC. Translated: CASSTPEGVETYGYTF.

This clonotype was counted between two and nine times. The V and J genes are TRBV18 and TRBJ2-1, with TRBD1 as a possible D gene (7 bases). Between the trimmed V and J ends, which lost 4 bases and 7 bases, there was a span of 14 bases. Germline CDR1 and CDR2: KGHSH and LQKENI. The CDR3 runs 14 residues. The CDR3 sequence: CASSQGGAGNEQFF. The CDR3 nucleotides are TGTGCCAGCTCACAAGGGGGCGCGGGGAATGAGCAGTTCTTC.

The chain carries TRBV7-2 and TRBJ2-1; 8 bases agree with TRBD2. The CDR3 spans 16 residues. The germline V gene encodes CDR1 SGHTA and CDR2 FQGNSA. V dropped 1 base and J dropped 2; count of bases not matched to a gene: 4. CDR3 sequence reads: CASSLDAAGAYNEQFF. The CDR3 DNA follows: TGTGCCAGCAGCTTAGATGCAGCGGGGGCCTACAATGAGCAGTTCTTC.

The chain employs TRBV5-1 and TRBJ1-2; D remains unclear. Germline V gives CDR1 SGHRS, CDR2 YFSETQ. There are 15 residues in the CDR3. Trimming left V 4 bases short and J 2 bases short, with 15 bases between. Here the CDR3 reads CASSDQVGVNYGYTF. The DNA for the CDR3 is TGCGCCAGCAGCGATCAAGTCGGAGTAAACTATGGCTACACCTTC. Full variable domain (missing parts from reference TRBV5-1 and TRBJ1-2): KAGVTQTPRYLIKTRGQQVTLSCSPISGHRSVSWYQQTPGQGLQFLFEYFSETQRNKGNFPGRFSGRQFSNSRSEMNVSTLELGDSALYLCASSDQVGVNYGYTFGSGTRLTVV.

This clonotype was seen a handful of times. The V gene is TRBV6-6, the J gene TRBJ1-1, with D hard to call. Trimming stripped 2 bases from V and 4 bases from J, with 17 bases between. The CDR3 extends over 16 amino acids. Germline V gene lookup returns CDR1 MNHNY and CDR2 SVGAGI (reference sequence). DNA of the CDR3: TGTGCCAGCAGTTACGGGATAGCCAACTTGGGCACTGAAGCTTTCTTT. Translation gives CASSYGIANLGTEAFF.

This clonotype has a count of ten or more. The chain is built from TRBV7-9 and TRBJ2-5, with D hard to call. Germline V gene sequence: CDR1 SEHNR, CDR2 FQNEAQ (reference sequence). V gave up 3 bases and J gave up 3 bases, with 5 bases separating them. The CDR3 sequence is 12 residues long. The chain's CDR3 is CASSLSEETQYF. The CDR3 DNA follows: TGTGCCAGCAGCTTGTCCGAAGAGACCCAGTACTTC.

This sequence joins TRBV15 and TRBJ2-7; TRBD1 is a possible D gene (6 bases). Looked up from germline, CDR1 is LNHNV and CDR2 is YYDKDF (reference sequence). CDR3 length equals 13 residues. V was clipped by 4 bases and J by 5 bases, with 12 bases between them. In nucleotides, the CDR3 is TGTGCCACCAGCACAAACCCAGGGGACGAGCAGTACGTC. As protein: CATSTNPGDEQYV.